This TCR beta chain stems from a study of T cells in women clearing cervical HPV infection (dated by TCRdb to 2017 to 2018). For context, the study as a whole: The cases were 25 women with histologically confirmed HPV16-related CIN3 or worse, and 2 of those women had invasive cancers. The roughly 27 controls were women who cleared a single incident HPV16 infection within 12 months without developing precancer or cancer. Case blood was taken at the visit when the lesion was first identified, whereas control blood was taken when infection was no longer detected. Among cases, blood sampling occurred a median of 149 days after lesion detection, with an interquartile range of about 90 to 230 days. Since HLA typing was available for only a few women, HLA type could not be ruled out as a confounder. An exploratory proof-of-principle case-control study, nested within the Guanacaste HPV Natural History Study in Costa Rica, was conducted to compare TCR repertoires across cervical HPV16 outcomes. Cases and controls were matched on age within five years and on year of sample collection. A median age of approximately 32 years was observed in cases versus 37 to 40 in controls, and no significant differences in baseline characteristics were found. The parent cohort enrolled around 9,800 women aged 18 or older in Guanacaste, Costa Rica, during about 1993 to 1995 and followed them for less than 8 years. Five blinded duplicates per group were added as quality controls, so that about 60 samples were obtained: approximately 50 participants and some 10 replicates. What the work shows at the level of the full study, not this receptor alone: The cross-sectional design could not show whether the associations came before the infection or were a result of it, and neither effector/memory subsets nor HPV-specific T cells were isolated. Random forest classifiers that combined richness and V gene abundances separated cases from controls with an estimated AUC of less than 0.85. Lower TRBV6-7 relative abundance was observed in cases than in controls (around 0.1% versus 0.15%; Bonferroni P = 0.0008). Because the number of T cells in each sample was unknown, differences in richness could reflect differing T-cell content rather than repertoire biology. TCR repertoire richness was significantly higher in CIN3+ cases than in controls across sequencing depths, while evenness did not differ.

Every participant had a single incident cervical HPV16 infection, and prevalent HPV16 infections were excluded. Cervical HPV DNA was detected with MY09/MY11 PCR, and genotyping was done with dot-blot hybridization. About 14 mL of heparinized blood was centrifuged, after which the buffy coat was aliquoted, frozen at -30 degrees C, and then stored at -80 degrees C. QIAGEN kits were used to extract genomic DNA from buffy coat specimens. TCR beta CDR3 regions were amplified by multiplex PCR using the immunoSEQ assay from an average of 1200 ng genomic DNA per sample. Primer bias was corrected in the assay by using a complete synthetic TCR repertoire to establish an amplification baseline. The amplicons were sequenced using the Illumina platform. On the study's bioinformatics: Sequences were error-corrected by clustering with frequency ratios and a modified nearest-neighbor algorithm and were then analyzed in the immunoSEQ Analyzer with IMGT gene definitions. At each rarefaction depth, TCR richness and evenness were averaged across 20 rarefaction repeats, and any sample with fewer sequences than the depth was left out. Wilcoxon rank sum tests with FDR correction were used to compare relative abundances of V, D and J genes between the groups. Blinded duplicates gave an intraclass correlation of about 96% for TCR richness and an average of about 76% across roughly 69 gene segments. The clones in this table, taken by TCRdb from immuneACCESS, are in-frame only. Not every clone is retained; where verified, under half of the shortfall comes from an unresolved V gene, and the cause of the rest is unknown. That table furnishes V, J and clone size, whereas the DNA furnished D and trimming. The table for this sample lists 45,000 to 50,000 clones. The ten largest clonotypes hold 35% of the sample.

Including cysteine and phenylalanine, the CDR3 has 14 amino acids. The 33 bases shown cover part of the CDR3, and their frame starts at base 1. CDR1 and CDR2 are read off the germline V gene (reference sequence) as GTSNPN and SVGIG. The V and J ends are trimmed by 2 bases and 0 bases, leaving 10 bases between them. Comment on this clone: The antigen this receptor binds is unknown. The CDR3 end falls 3 residues outside the read, so it is completed with the germline J gene.

The V and J genes are TRBV30 and TRBJ1-1, with TRBD1 perhaps the D gene, on 6 matching bases. This clonotype was obtained from a woman aged 18 to 75 with a cervical HPV16 infection that either progressed to CIN3+ or cleared (not recorded which). The sample taken for sequencing was blood buffy coat. Partial CDR3 DNA: TGTGCCTGGAGTCCGGGACACTTGAACACTGAA. Translated, this gives CAWSPGHLNTE. The CDR3, in full, reads CAWSPGHLNTEAFF.